The 3 T cell receptor beta chains in this list originate from one sample, sequenced in a study of post-analysis software for immune sequencing data. Study-wide results and caveats: Higher frequency in patients than in controls was seen for roughly five TRBV segments, with TRBV5-6, TRBV5-1 and TRBV20-1 among them.

Tagging with unique molecular identifiers was a feature of the TCR beta cDNA libraries. TCRdb reprocessed the PCR reads with MiXCR, giving one entry per CDR3 protein. The data contain roughly 650,000 distinct CDR3 sequences, around 64% of them singletons. What these receptors recognize is not known. The specimen sequenced was blood. These receptors originate from a girl between 2 and 10 years old with multiple sclerosis.

V and J are TRBV10-1 and TRBJ2-3, with no clear D. V lost 6 bases and J lost 6, with 22 bases in between. CDR1 is WNHNN and CDR2 is SYGVQD in the germline V gene (reference sequence). The CDR3 loop spans 16 amino acids. CDR3 sequence: CASSEASGTQTDTQYF. The CDR3, as DNA: TGCGCCAGCAGCGAAGCCTCAGGCACCCAGACCGATACGCAGTATTTT.

CDR3 in DNA: TGTGCCAGCAGCCTTCGACTAGCGGGAGCTAGTGAGCAGTTCTTC. It translates to CASSLRLAGASEQFF. The chain recombines TRBV11-2 with TRBJ2-1; 12 bases fit TRBD2. Looked up from germline, CDR1 is SGHAT and CDR2 is FQNNGV. J gave up 9 bases and V 5 bases, and 8 bases lay outside the gene matches. This CDR3 region has 15 residues. Variable domain in full (rest from reference TRBV11-2 and TRBJ2-1): EAGVAQSPRYKIIEKRQSVAFWCNPISGHATLYWYQQILGQGPKLLIQFQNNGVVDDSQLPKDRFSAERLKGVDSTLKIQPAKLEDSAVYLCASSLRLAGASEQFFGPGTRLTVL.

The chain carries TRBV7-2 and TRBJ2-3; 10 bases line up with TRBD2. CDR1 SGHTA and CDR2 FQGNSA come from the germline V gene. CDR3 length: 18 amino acids. With 1 base clipped from V and 4 bases from J, the junction kept 11 bases outside the gene matches. CDR3 DNA sequence: TGTGCCAGCAGCTTAGTCGTCCAAAGCGGGGGGGCCTCAGATACGCAGTATTTT. Its translation: CASSLVVQSGGASDTQYF.